The 10 T cell receptor beta chains below come from one sample, sequenced in a study of T cell repertoires in cytomegalovirus infection. These receptors' antigens are unknown. TCRdb reanalysed the reads using MiXCR and keeps one entry per CDR3 protein. The sample consists of 340,000 or so distinct CDR3 sequences, around 25% of them appearing once. The specimen was cultured PBMCs, collected from culture after CMV antigen stimulation. These receptors came from a human donor in good health (CMV status not recorded). Some clones in this sample may be carry-over from other donors' samples.

V usage is TRBV6-2 or TRBV6-3 and J usage is TRBJ2-1; 13 positions match TRBD2. This CDR3 comprises 14 residues. Germline assignment: CDR1 MNHEY and CDR2 SVGEGT. With 6 bases clipped from V and 14 bases from J, the junction kept 10 bases outside the gene matches. In DNA, the CDR3 is TGTGCCAGCAGGAAAGGGGGACTAGCGGGAATGAAGTTCTTC. This translates into CASRKGGLAGMKFF.

There are many counts of this clonotype. Here the CDR3 DNA reads TGTGCCAGCAGTTCGGACAGGGGAGGGTTCTTC. This gives the protein CASSSDRGGFF. The rearrangement links TRBV7-2 to TRBJ2-1; TRBD1 agrees at 9 bases. Germline CDR1 is SGHTA and CDR2 is FQGNSA. Trimming cost V 6 bases and J 15 bases; bases outside gene matches: 6. The CDR3 length is 11 residues. Full variable domain (outside the CDR3, taken from reference TRBV7-2 and TRBJ2-1): GAGVSQSPSNKVTEKGKDVELRCDPISGHTALYWYRQSLGQGLEFLIYFQGNSAPDKSGLPSDRFSAERTGGSVSTLTIQRTQQEDSAVYLCASSSDRGGFFGPGTRLTVL.

This clonotype was seen only a few times. CDR3 nucleotides: TGTGCCAGCAGTTTCACCGGGACAGGATCCTACAATGAGCAGTTCTTC. This sequence encodes CASSFTGTGSYNEQFF. The chain is built from TRBV12-3 or TRBV12-4 and TRBJ2-1, with 8 nucleotides matching TRBD1. The CDR3 extends over 16 amino acids. V shed 3 bases and J 1 base; nucleotides not matched to a gene: 5.

The table lists this clonotype with many counts. CDR3 sequence: CASSLAAGTLGYTF. The CDR3 nucleotides read TGTGCCAGCAGCTTAGCCGCCGGAACCCTTGGCTACACCTTC. This chain joins TRBV7-2 and TRBJ1-2; D unresolved. Deletions cut 0 bases from V and 7 bases from J, with 12 bases between. Germline values: CDR1 SGHTA, CDR2 FQGNSA. This CDR3 is 14 amino acids long.

This chain uses TRBV4-3 with TRBJ2-1; D uncertain. Germline-derived CDR1 and CDR2 are LGHNA and YSLEER. CDR3 size: 16 residues. V was shortened by 0 bases and J by 6 bases, with 15 bases between the two germline ends. The CDR3 sequence is CASSQDSARGFNEQFF. The DNA of the CDR3 is TGCGCCAGCAGCCAAGATTCCGCCCGTGGCTTCAATGAGCAGTTCTTC.

This chain uses TRBV5-8 with TRBJ1-2; 7 nucleotides agree with TRBD1. The CDR3 totals 13 residues. Trimming at V came to 3 bases and at J to 9 bases, leaving 8 bases not matched to a gene. Germline-derived CDR1 and CDR2 are SGHTS and YDEGEE. CDR3 DNA: TGTGCCAGCAGCTGGGACAGTAAGGGAAGCTACACCTTC. This translates into CASSWDSKGSYTF. Combining the CDR3 with reference TRBV5-8 and TRBJ1-2 gives the whole variable domain EAGVTQSPTHLIKTRGQQATLRCSPISGHTSVYWYQQALGLGLQFLLWYDEGEERNRGNFPPRFSGRQFPNYSSELNVNALELEDSALYLCASSWDSKGSYTFGSGTRLTVV.

This clonotype showed up just a few times. The gene calls are TRBV6-2 or TRBV6-3 and TRBJ2-1; possibly TRBD2 for D (6 bases). Trimming removed 8 bases at V and 2 bases at J, with 10 bases between. The germline V gene encodes CDR1 MNHEY and CDR2 SVGEGT. The CDR3 length is 13 residues. The CDR3: CASRLGTYNEQFF. The DNA for the CDR3 is TGTGCCAGCCGACTAGGTACCTACAATGAGCAGTTCTTC.

This clonotype was seen just once. The chain uses TRBV11-2 and TRBJ2-6; D ambiguous. The CDR3 is made up of 16 amino acids. The germline V and J ends were trimmed by 7 bases and 0 bases, with 13 bases remaining between them. Germline loops: CDR1 SGHAT, CDR2 FQNNGV. The CDR3 coding sequence is TGTGCCAGCACCCTAAGTGTCAGCTCTGGGGCCAACGTCCTGACTTTC. It is translated as CASTLSVSSGANVLTF.

The chain employs TRBV4-1 and TRBJ1-6; tentatively, D is TRBD1 (6 bases). CDR3 length equals 15 residues. Trimming removed 4 bases at V and 9 bases at J, with 16 bases between. Germline CDR1 is MGHRA and CDR2 is YSYEKL. The CDR3 region is CASSPEGGRGSPLHF. In DNA form, the CDR3 reads TGCGCCAGCAGCCCAGAGGGGGGGAGGGGTTCACCCCTCCACTTT.

In DNA form, the CDR3 reads TGTGCCAGCAGTCCCCGACAGAGGACGCGGGGCTACACCTTC. This sequence encodes CASSPRQRTRGYTF. The chain combines TRBV27 with TRBJ1-2; perhaps TRBD1 as D (5 bases). CDR1 MNHEY and CDR2 SMNVEV come from the germline V gene (reference sequence). V was cut by 5 bases and J by 8 bases, with 18 bases left in between. The CDR3 extends over 14 amino acids.